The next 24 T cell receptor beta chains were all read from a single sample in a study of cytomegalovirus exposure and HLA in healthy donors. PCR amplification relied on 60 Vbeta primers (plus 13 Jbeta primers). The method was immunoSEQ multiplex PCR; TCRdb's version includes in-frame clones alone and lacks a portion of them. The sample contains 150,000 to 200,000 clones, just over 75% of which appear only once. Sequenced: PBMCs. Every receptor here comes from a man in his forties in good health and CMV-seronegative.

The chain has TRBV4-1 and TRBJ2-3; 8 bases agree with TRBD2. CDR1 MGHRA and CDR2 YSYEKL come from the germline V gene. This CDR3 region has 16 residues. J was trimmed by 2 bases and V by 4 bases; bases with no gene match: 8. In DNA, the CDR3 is TGCGCCAGCAGCCGGGCGGGGGGCTCCCTCACAGATACGCAGTATTTT. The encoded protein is CASSRAGGSLTDTQYF.

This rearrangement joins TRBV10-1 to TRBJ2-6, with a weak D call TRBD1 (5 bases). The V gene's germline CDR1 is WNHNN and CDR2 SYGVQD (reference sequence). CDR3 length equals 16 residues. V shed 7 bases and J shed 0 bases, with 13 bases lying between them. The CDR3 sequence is CASIRARFSGANVLTF. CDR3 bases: TGCGCCAGCATCAGGGCGCGATTCTCTGGGGCCAACGTCCTGACTTTC.

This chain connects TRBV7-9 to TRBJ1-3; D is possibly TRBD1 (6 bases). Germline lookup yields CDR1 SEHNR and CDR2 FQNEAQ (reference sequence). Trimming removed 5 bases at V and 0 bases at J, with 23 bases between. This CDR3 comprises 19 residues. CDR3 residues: CASSLRGAYRASSGNTIYF. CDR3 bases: TGTGCCAGCAGCCTAAGAGGGGCTTACAGGGCTTCCTCTGGAAACACCATATATTTT.

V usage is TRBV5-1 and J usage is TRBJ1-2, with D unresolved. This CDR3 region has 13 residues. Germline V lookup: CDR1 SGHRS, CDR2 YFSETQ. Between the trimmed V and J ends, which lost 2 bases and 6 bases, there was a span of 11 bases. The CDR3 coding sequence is TGCGCCAGCAGCTTTAGCGGGAAGGATGGCTACACCTTC. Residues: CASSFSGKDGYTF.

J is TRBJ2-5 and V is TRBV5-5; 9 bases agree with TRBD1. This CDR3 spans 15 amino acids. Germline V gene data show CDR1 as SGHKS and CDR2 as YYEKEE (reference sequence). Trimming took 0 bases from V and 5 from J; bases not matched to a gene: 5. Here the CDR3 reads CASSLDTGGQETQYF. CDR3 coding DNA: TGTGCCAGCAGCTTGGATACAGGGGGCCAGGAGACCCAGTACTTC.

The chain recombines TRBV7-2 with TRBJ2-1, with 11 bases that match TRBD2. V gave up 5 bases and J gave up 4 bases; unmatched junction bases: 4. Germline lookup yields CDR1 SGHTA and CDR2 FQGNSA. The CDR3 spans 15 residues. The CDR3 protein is CASSPTSGRYNEQFF. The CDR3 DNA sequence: TGTGCCAGCAGCCCCACTAGCGGGAGATACAATGAGCAGTTCTTC. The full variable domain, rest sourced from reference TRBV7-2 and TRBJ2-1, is GAGVSQSPSNKVTEKGKDVELRCDPISGHTALYWYRQSLGQGLEFLIYFQGNSAPDKSGLPSDRFSAERTGGSVSTLTIQRTQQEDSAVYLCASSPTSGRYNEQFFGPGTRLTVL.

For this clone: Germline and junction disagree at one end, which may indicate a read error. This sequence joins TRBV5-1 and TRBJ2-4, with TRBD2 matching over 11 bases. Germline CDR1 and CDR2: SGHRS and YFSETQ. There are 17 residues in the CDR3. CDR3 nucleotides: TGCGCCAGCAGCAAACTAGCGGGAGATGGGGGCAAAAACAGTCAGTACTTC. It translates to CASSKLAGDGGKNSQYF.

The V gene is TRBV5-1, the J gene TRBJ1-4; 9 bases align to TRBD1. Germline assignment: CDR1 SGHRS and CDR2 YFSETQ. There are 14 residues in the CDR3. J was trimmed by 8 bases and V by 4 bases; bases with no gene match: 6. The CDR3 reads CASSTQGAGEKLFF. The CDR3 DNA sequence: TGCGCCAGCAGCACACAGGGGGCCGGAGAAAAACTGTTTTTT.

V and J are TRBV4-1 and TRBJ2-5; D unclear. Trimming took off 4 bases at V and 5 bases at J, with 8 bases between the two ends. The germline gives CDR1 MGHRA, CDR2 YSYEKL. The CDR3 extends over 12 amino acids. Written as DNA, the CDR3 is TGCGCCAGCAGCCGCCGAGAGGAGACCCAGTACTTC. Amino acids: CASSRREETQYF.

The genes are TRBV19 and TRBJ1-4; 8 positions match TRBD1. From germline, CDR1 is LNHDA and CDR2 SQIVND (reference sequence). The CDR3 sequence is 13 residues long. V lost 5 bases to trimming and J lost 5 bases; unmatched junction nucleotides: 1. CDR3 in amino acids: CASSGQGNEKLFF. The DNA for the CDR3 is TGTGCCAGTAGTGGACAGGGCAATGAAAAACTGTTTTTT.

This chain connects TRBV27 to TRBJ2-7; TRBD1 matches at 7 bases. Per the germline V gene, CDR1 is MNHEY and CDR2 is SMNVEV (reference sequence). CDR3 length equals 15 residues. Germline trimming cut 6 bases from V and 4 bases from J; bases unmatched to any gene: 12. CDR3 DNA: TGTGCCAGCAGACCTCAATTGACAGGGATGTACGAGCAGTACTTC. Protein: CASRPQLTGMYEQYF.

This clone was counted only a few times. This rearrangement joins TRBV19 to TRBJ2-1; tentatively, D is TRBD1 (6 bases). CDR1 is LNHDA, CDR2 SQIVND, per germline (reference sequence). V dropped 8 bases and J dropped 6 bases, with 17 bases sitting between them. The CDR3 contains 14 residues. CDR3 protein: CASGHAGQSNEQFF. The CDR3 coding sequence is TGTGCCAGTGGCCATGCCGGACAGTCCAATGAGCAGTTCTTC.

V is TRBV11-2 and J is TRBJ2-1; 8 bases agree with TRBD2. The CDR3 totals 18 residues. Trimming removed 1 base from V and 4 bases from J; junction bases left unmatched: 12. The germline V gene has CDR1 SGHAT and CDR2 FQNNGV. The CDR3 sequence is CASSLGTSPLKIYNEQFF. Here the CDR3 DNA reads TGTGCCAGCAGCTTAGGGACTAGCCCCCTGAAAATATACAATGAGCAGTTCTTC. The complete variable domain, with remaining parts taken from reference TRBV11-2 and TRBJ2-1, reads EAGVAQSPRYKIIEKRQSVAFWCNPISGHATLYWYQQILGQGPKLLIQFQNNGVVDDSQLPKDRFSAERLKGVDSTLKIQPAKLEDSAVYLCASSLGTSPLKIYNEQFFGPGTRLTVL.

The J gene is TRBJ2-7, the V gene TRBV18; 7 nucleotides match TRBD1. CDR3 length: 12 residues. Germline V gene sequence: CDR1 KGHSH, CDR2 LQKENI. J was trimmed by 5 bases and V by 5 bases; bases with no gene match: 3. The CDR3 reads CASSSDRNEQYF. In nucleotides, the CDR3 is TGTGCCAGCTCATCGGACAGGAACGAGCAGTACTTC.

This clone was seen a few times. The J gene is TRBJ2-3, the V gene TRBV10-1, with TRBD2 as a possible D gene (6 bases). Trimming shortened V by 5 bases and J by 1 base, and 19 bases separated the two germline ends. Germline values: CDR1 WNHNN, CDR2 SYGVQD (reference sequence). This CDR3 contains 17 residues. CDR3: CASSPNRRASGTDTQYF. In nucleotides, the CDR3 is TGCGCCAGCAGTCCGAATCGAAGGGCTAGCGGCACAGATACGCAGTATTTT.

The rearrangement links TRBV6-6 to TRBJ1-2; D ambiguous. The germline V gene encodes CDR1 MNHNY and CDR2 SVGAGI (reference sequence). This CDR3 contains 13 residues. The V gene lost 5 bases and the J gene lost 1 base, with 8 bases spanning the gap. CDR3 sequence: CASSPALNYGYTF. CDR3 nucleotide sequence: TGTGCCAGCAGTCCAGCGCTTAACTATGGCTACACCTTC.

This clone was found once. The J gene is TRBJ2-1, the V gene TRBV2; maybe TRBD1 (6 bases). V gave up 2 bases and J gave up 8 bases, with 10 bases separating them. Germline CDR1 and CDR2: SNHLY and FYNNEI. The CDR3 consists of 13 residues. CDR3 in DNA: TGTGCCAGCAGTGAACAGGGGTACGATGAGCAGTTCTTC. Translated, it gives CASSEQGYDEQFF.

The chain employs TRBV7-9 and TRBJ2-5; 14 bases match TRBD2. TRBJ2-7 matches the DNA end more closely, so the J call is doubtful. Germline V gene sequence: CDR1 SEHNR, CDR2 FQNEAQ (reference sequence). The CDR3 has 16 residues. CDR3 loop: CASSPNGLAGGYEQYF. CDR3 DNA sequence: TGTGCCAGCAGCCCAAATGGACTAGCGGGAGGATACGAGCAGTACTTC.

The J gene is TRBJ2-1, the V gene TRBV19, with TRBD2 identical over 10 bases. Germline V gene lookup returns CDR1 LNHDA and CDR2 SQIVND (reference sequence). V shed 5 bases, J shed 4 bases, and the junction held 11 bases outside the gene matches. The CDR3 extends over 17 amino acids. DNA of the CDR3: TGTGCCAGTAGTCTCACTGGAGGGACTAGCGTTTACAATGAGCAGTTCTTC. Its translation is CASSLTGGTSVYNEQFF.

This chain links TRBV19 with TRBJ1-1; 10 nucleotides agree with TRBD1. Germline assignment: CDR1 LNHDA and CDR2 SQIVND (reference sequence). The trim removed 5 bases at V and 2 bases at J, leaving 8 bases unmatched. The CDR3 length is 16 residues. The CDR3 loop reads CASSGRTGGVNTEAFF. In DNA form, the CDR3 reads TGTGCCAGTAGTGGACGGACAGGGGGGGTTAACACTGAAGCTTTCTTT.

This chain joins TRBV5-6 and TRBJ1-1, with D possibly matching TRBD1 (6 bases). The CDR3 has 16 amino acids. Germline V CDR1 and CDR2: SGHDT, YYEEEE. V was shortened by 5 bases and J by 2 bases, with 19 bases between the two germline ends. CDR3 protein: CASRSRGRGANTEAFF. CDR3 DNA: TGTGCCAGCAGATCACGGGGCCGGGGGGCTAACACTGAAGCTTTCTTT.

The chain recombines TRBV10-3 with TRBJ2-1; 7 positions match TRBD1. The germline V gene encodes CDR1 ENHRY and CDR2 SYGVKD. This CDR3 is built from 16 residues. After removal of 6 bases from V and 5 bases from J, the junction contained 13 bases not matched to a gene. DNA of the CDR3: TGTGCCATCAGCGGGACCCGGGACAGAATTCACAATGAGCAGTTCTTC. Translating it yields CAISGTRDRIHNEQFF.

For the CDR3, the DNA is TGTGCCAGCACGCCAGGGCTAGGCTATGGCTACACCTTC. Translated, it gives CASTPGLGYGYTF. This sequence joins TRBV27 and TRBJ1-2; TRBD1 is a possible D gene (5 bases). V lost 7 bases and J 4 bases, leaving 13 bases between the germline ends. The germline V gene encodes CDR1 MNHEY and CDR2 SMNVEV (reference sequence). The CDR3 extends over 13 amino acids.

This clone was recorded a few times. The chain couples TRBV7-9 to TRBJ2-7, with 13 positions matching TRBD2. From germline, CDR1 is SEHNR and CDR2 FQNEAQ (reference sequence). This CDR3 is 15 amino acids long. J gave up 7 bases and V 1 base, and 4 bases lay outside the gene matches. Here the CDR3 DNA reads TGTGCCAGCAGCTTAGTAGGACTAGCGGGAGAGGAGCAGTACTTC. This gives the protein CASSLVGLAGEEQYF.